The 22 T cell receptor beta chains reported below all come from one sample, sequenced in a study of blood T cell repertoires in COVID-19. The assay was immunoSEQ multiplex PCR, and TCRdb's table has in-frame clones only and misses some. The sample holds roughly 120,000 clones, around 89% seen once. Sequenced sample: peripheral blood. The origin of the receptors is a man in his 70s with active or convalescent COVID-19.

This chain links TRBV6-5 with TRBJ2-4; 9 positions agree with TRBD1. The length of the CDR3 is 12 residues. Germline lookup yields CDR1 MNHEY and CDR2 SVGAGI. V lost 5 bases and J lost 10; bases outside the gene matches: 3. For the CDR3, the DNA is TGTGCCAGCAGTATTGGACAGGGGATTCAGTACTTC. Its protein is CASSIGQGIQYF.

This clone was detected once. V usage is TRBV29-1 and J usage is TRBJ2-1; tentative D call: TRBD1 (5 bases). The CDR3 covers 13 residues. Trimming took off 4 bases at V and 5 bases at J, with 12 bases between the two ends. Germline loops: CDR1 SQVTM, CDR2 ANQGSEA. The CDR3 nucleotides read TGCAGCGTTGTCTTCTCAGGGCACAATGAGCAGTTCTTC. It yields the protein CSVVFSGHNEQFF.

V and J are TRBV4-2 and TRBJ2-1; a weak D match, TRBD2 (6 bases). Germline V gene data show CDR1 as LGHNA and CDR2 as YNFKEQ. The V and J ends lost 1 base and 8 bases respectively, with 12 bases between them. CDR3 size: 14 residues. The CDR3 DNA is TGTGCCAGCAGCCAAGTCCCCCAGCGGGATGAGCAGTTCTTC. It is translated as CASSQVPQRDEQFF.

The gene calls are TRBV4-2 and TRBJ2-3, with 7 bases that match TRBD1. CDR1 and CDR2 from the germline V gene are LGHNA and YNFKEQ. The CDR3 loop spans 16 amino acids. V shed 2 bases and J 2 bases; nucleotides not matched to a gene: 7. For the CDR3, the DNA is TGTGCCAGCAGCCAACTCACAGGGGCTACCACAGATACGCAGTATTTT. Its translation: CASSQLTGATTDTQYF.

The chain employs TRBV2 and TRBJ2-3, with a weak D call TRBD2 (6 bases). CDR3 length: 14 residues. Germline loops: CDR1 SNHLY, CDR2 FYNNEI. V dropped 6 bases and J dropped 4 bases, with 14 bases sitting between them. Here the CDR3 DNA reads TGTGCCAGCAGGCGTACCGGGGAGGCAGATACGCAGTATTTT. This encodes CASRRTGEADTQYF.

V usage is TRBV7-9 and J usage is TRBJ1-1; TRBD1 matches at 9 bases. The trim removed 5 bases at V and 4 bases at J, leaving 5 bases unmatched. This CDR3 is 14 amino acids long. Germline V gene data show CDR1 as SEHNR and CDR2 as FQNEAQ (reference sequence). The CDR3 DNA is TGTGCCAGCAGCCTTAGGGACAGGGCCACTGAAGCTTTCTTT. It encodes CASSLRDRATEAFF.

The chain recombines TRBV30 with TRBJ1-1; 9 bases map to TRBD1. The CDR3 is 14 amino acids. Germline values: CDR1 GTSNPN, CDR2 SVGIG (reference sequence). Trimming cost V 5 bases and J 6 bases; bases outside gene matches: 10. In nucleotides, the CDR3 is TGTGCCTGGTCTGACAGGGGGACGAGAGCTGAAGCTTTCTTT. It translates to CAWSDRGTRAEAFF.

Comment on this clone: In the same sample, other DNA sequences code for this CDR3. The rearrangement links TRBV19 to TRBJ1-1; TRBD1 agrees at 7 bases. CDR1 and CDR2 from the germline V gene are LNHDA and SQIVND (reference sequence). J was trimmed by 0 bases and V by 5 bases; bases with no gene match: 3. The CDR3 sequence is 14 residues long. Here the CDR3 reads CASSVGQLNTEAFF. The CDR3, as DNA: TGTGCCAGTAGTGTGGGACAGCTGAACACTGAAGCTTTCTTT.

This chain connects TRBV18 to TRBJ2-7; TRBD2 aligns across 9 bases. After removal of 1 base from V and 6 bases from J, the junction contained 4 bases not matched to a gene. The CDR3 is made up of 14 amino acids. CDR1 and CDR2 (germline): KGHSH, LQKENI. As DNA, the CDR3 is TGTGCCAGCTCACCACAGCGGGAGGCGGGCGAGCAGTACTTC. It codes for CASSPQREAGEQYF.

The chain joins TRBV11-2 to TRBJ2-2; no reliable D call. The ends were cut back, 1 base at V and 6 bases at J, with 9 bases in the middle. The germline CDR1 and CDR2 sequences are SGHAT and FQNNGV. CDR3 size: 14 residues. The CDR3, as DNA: TGTGCCAGCAGCTTAGGGCTAGACGCCGGGGAGCTGTTTTTT. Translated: CASSLGLDAGELFF.

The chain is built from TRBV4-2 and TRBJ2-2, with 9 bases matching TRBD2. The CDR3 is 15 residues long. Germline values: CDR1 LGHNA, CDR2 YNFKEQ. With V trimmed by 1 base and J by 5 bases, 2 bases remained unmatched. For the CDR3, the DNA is TGTGCCAGCAGCCAAGTGAGCGGGAGGACCGGGGAGCTGTTTTTT. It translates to CASSQVSGRTGELFF.

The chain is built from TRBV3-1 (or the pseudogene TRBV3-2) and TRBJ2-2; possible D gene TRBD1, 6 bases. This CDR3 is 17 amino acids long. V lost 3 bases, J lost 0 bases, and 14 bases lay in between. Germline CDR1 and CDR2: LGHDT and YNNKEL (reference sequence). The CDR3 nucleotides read TGTGCCAGCAGCCACTGGGGGCACTCCGCGAACACCGGGGAGCTGTTTTTT. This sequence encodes CASSHWGHSANTGELFF.

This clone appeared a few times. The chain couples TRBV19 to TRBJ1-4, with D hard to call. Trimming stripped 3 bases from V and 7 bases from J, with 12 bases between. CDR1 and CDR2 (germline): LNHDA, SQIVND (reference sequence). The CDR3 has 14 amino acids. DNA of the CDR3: TGTGCCAGTAGTATGCCCACGGCGGGTGAAAAACTGTTTTTT. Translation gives CASSMPTAGEKLFF.

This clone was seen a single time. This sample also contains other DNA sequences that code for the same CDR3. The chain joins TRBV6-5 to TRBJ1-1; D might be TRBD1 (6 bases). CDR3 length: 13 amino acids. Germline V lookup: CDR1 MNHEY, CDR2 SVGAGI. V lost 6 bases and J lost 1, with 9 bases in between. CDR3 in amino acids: CASSRQENTEAFF. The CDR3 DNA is TGTGCCAGCAGCCGACAGGAGAACACTGAAGCTTTCTTT.

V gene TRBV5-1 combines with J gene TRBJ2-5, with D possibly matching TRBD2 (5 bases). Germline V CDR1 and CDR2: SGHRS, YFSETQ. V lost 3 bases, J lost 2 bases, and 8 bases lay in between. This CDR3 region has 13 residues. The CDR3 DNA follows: TGCGCCAGCAGCTCCGGCGGGCAAGAGACCCAGTACTTC. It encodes CASSSGGQETQYF. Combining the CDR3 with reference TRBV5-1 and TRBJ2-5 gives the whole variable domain KAGVTQTPRYLIKTRGQQVTLSCSPISGHRSVSWYQQTPGQGLQFLFEYFSETQRNKGNFPGRFSGRQFSNSRSEMNVSTLELGDSALYLCASSSGGQETQYFGPGTRLLVL.

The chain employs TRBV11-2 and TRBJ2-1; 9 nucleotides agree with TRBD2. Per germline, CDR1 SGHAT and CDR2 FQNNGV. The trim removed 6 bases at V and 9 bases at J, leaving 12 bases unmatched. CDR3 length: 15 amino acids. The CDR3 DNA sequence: TGTGCCAGCAGTCAGGGCGCTAGCGGGATCAGTGAGCAGTTCTTC. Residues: CASSQGASGISEQFF.

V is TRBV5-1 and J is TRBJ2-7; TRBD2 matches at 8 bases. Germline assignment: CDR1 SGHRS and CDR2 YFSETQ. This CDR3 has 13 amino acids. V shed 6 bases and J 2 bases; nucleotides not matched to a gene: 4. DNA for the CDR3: TGCGCCAGCAATAGCGGGACCCCCTACGAGCAGTACTTC. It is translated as CASNSGTPYEQYF.

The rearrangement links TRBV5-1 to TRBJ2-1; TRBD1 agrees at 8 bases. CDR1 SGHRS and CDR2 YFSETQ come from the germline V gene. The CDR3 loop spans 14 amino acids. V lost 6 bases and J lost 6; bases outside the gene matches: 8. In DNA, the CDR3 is TGCGCCAGCAAGGGGACAGGAGCCATCAATGAGCAGTTCTTC. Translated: CASKGTGAINEQFF.

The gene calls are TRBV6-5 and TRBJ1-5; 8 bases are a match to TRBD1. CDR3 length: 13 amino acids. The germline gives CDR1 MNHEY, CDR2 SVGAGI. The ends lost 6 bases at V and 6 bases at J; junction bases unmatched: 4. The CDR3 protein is CASRQGAVQPQHF. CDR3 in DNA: TGTGCCAGCAGGCAGGGGGCAGTTCAGCCCCAGCATTTT.

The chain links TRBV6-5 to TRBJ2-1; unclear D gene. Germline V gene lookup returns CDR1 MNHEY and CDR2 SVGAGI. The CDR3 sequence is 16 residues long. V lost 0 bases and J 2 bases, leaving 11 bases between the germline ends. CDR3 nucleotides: TGTGCCAGCAGTTACTCCGGGTCTATCGCCTACAATGAGCAGTTCTTC. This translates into CASSYSGSIAYNEQFF.

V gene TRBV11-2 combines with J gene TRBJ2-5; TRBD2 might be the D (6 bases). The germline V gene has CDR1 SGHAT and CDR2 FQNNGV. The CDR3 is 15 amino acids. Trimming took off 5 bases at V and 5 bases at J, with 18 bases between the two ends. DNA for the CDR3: TGTGCCAGCAGCCCCGGGTGGGGGGTTGGGGAGACCCAGTACTTC. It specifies CASSPGWGVGETQYF. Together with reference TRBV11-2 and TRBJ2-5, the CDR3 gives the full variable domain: EAGVAQSPRYKIIEKRQSVAFWCNPISGHATLYWYQQILGQGPKLLIQFQNNGVVDDSQLPKDRFSAERLKGVDSTLKIQPAKLEDSAVYLCASSPGWGVGETQYFGPGTRLLVL.

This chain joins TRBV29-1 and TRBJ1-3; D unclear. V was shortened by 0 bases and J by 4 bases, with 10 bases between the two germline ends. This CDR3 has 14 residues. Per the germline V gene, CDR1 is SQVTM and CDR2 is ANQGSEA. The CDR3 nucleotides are TGCAGCGTTGAAGATAACAGTTTAGGAAACACCATATATTTT. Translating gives CSVEDNSLGNTIYF.